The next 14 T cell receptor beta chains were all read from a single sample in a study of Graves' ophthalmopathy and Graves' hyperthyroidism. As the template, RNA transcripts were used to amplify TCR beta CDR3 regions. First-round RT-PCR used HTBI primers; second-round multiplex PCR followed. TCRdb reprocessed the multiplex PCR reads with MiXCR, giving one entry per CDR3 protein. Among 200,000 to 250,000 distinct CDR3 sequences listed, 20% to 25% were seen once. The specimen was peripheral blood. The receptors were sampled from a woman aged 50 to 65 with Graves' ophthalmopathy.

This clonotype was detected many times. For the CDR3, the DNA is TGTGCCAGCAGTTTCCACGAGACGGAGCTTAACTATGGCTACACCTTC. This encodes CASSFHETELNYGYTF. The chain joins TRBV12-3 or TRBV12-4 to TRBJ1-2; D is unclear. The ends were cut back, 3 bases at V and 1 base at J, with 15 bases in the middle. CDR3 length equals 16 residues.

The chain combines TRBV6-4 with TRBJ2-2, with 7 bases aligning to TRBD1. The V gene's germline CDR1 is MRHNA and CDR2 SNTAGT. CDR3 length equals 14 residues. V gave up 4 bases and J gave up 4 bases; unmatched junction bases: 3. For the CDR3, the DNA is TGTGCCAGCAGTGTTACAGGGGCCACCGGGGAGCTGTTTTTT. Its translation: CASSVTGATGELFF.

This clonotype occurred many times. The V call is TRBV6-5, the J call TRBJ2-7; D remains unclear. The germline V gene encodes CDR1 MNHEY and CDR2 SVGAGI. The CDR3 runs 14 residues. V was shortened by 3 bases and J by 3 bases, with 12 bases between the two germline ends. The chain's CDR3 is CASSYSGVIYEQYF. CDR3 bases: TGTGCCAGCAGTTATAGTGGTGTTATCTACGAGCAGTACTTC.

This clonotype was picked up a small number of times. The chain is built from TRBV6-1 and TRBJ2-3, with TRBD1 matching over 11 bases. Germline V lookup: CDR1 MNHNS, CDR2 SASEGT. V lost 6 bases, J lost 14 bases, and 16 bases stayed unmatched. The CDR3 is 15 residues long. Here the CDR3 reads CASSPGTGGGRSWYF. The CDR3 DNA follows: TGTGCCAGCAGCCCCGGGACAGGGGGTGGACGATCTTGGTATTTT.

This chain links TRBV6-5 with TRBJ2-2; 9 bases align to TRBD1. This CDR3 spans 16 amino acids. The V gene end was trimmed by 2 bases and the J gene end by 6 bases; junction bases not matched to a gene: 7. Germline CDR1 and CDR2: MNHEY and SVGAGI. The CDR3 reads CASSYDGTGFAGELFF. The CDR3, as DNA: TGTGCCAGCAGTTACGACGGGACAGGGTTCGCCGGGGAGCTGTTTTTT.

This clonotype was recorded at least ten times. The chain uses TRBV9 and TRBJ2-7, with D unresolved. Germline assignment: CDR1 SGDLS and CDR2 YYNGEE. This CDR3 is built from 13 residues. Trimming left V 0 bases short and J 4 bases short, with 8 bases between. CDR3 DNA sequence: TGTGCCAGCAGCGTAGAGACCGGATACGAGCAGTACTTC. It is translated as CASSVETGYEQYF.

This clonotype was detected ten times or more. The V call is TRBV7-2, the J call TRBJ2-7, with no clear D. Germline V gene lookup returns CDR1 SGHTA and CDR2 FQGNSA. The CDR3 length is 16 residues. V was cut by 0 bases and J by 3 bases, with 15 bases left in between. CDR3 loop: CASSLAPTSGVYEQYF. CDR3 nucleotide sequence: TGTGCCAGCAGCTTAGCCCCCACCTCTGGGGTCTACGAGCAGTACTTC.

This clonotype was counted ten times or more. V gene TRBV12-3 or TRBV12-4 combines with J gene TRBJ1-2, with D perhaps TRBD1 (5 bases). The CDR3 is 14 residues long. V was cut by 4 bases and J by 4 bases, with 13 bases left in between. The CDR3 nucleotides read TGTGCCAGCAGTTACGGGACCGATCCCTATGGCTACACCTTC. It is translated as CASSYGTDPYGYTF.

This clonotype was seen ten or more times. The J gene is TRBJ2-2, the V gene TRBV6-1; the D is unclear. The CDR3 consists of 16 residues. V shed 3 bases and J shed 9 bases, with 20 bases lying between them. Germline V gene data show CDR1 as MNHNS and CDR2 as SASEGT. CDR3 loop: CASSDVVTKLSRELFF. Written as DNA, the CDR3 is TGTGCCAGCAGTGACGTAGTGACAAAGCTAAGCAGGGAGCTGTTTTTT.

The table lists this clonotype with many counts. CDR3 sequence (DNA): TGTGCCACCCTTACGGGAGTTGGGGAGCAGTACTTC. Protein product: CATLTGVGEQYF. The chain combines TRBV10-3 with TRBJ2-7, with D possibly matching TRBD2 (6 bases). From germline, CDR1 is ENHRY and CDR2 SYGVKD. V was pared by 10 bases and J by 7 bases, with 17 bases between. The CDR3 covers 12 residues.

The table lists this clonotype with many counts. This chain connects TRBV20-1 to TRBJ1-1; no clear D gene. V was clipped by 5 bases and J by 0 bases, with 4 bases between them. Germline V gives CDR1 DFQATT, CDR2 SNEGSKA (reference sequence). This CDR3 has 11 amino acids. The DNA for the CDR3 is TGCAGTGCTTATATGAACACTGAAGCTTTCTTT. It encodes CSAYMNTEAFF.

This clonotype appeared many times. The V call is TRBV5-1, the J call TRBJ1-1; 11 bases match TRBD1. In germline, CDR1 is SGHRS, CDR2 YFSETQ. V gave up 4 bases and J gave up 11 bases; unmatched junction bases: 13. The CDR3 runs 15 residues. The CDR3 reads CASSRDRGGERDAFF. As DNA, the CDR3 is TGCGCCAGCAGCCGGGACAGGGGGGGCGAGCGAGACGCTTTCTTT.

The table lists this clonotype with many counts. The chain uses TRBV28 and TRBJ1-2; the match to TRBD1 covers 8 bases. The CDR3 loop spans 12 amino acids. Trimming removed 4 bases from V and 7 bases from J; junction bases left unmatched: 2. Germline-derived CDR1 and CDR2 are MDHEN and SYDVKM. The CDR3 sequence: CASSSTGVGYTF. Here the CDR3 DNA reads TGTGCCAGCAGTTCGACAGGGGTTGGCTACACCTTC.

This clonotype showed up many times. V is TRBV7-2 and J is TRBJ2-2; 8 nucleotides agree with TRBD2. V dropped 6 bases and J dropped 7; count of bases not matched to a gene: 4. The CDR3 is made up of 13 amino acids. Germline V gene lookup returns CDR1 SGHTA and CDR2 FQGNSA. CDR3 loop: CASSLAGGGELFF. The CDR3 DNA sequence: TGTGCCAGCAGTCTTGCGGGAGGCGGGGAGCTGTTTTTT. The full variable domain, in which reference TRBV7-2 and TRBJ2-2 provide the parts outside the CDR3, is GAGVSQSPSNKVTEKGKDVELRCDPISGHTALYWYRQSLGQGLEFLIYFQGNSAPDKSGLPSDRFSAERTGGSVSTLTIQRTQQEDSAVYLCASSLAGGGELFFGEGSRLTVL.